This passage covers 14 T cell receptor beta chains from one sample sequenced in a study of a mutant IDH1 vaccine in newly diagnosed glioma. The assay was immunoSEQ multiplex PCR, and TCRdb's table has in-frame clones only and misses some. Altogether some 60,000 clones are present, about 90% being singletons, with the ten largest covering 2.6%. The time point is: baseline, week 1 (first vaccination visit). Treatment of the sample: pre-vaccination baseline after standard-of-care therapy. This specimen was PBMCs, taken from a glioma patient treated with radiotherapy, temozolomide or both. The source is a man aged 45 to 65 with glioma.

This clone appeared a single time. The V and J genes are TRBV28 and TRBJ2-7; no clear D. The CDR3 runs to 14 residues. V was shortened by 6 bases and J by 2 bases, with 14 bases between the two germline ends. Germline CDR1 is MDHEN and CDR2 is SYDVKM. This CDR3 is CASSSPAATYEQYF. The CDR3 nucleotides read TGTGCCAGCAGCTCTCCCGCGGCCACCTACGAGCAGTACTTC.

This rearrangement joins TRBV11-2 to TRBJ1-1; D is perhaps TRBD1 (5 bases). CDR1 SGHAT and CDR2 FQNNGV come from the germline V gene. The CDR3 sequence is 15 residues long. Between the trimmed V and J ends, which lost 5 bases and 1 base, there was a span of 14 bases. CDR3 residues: CASSPPGHSNTEAFF. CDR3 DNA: TGTGCCAGCAGCCCCCCGGGGCATTCGAACACTGAAGCTTTCTTT. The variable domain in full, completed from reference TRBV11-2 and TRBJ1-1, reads EAGVAQSPRYKIIEKRQSVAFWCNPISGHATLYWYQQILGQGPKLLIQFQNNGVVDDSQLPKDRFSAERLKGVDSTLKIQPAKLEDSAVYLCASSPPGHSNTEAFFGQGTRLTVV.

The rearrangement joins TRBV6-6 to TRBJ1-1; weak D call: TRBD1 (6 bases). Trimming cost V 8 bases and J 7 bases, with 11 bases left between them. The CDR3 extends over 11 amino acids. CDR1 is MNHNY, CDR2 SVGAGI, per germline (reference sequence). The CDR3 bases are TGTGCCAGCGAAGGACAGAGTGAAGCTTTCTTT. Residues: CASEGQSEAFF.

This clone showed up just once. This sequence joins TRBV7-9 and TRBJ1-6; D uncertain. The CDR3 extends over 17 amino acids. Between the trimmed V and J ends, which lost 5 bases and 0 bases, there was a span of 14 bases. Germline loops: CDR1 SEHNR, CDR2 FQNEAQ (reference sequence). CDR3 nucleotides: TGTGCCAGCAGCCCCGCTTTGGGGAGCTCCTATAATTCACCCCTCCACTTT. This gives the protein CASSPALGSSYNSPLHF.

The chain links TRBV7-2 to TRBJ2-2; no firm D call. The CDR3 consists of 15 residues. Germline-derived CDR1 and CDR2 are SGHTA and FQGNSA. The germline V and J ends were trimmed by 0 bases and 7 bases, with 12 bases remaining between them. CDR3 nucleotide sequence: TGTGCCAGCAGCTTAGCCCCCCCGGGCGGCGGGGAGCTGTTTTTT. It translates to CASSLAPPGGGELFF.

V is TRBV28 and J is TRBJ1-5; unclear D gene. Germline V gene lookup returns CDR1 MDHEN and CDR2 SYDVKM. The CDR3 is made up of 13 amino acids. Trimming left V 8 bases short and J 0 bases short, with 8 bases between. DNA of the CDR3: TGTGCCAGCTTAGAGTATAGCAATCAGCCCCAGCATTTT. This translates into CASLEYSNQPQHF.

The CDR3: CASGQPNTDTQYF. The CDR3 DNA is TGCGCCAGCGGACAGCCTAACACAGATACGCAGTATTTT. V and J are TRBV5-1 and TRBJ2-3; D may be TRBD1 (6 bases). The CDR3 has 13 residues. Looked up from germline, CDR1 is SGHRS and CDR2 is YFSETQ. The V end was cut by 7 bases, the J end by 2 bases, with 11 bases between.

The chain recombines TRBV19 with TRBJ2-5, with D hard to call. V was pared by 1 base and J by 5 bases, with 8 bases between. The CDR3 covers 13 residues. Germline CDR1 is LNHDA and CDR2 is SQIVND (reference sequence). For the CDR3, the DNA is TGTGCCAGTAGTATAGCCCATCGTGAGACCCAGTACTTC. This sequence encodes CASSIAHRETQYF. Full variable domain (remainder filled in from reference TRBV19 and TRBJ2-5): DGGITQSPKYLFRKEGQNVTLSCEQNLNHDAMYWYRQDPGQGLRLIYYSQIVNDFQKGDIAEGYSVSREKKESFPLTVTSAQKNPTAFYLCASSIAHRETQYFGPGTRLLVL.

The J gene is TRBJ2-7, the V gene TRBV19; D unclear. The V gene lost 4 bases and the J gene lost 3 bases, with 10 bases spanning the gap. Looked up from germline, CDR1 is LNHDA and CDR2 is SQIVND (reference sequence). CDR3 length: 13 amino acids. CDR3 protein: CASSTGGRYEQYF. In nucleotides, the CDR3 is TGTGCCAGTAGTACGGGCGGCCGCTACGAGCAGTACTTC.

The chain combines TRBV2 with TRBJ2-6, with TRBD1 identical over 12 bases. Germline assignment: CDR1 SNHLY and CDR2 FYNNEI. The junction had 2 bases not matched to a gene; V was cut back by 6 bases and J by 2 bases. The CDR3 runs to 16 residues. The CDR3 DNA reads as TGTGCCAGCAGGGGACAGGGGGCGGCTGGGGCCAACGTCCTGACTTTC. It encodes CASRGQGAAGANVLTF.

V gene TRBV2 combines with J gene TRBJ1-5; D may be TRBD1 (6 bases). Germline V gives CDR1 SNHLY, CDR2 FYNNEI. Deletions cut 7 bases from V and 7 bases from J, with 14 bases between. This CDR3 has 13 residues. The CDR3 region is CASTWGHGQPQHF. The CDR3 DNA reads TGTGCCAGCACGTGGGGGCACGGGCAGCCCCAGCATTTT.

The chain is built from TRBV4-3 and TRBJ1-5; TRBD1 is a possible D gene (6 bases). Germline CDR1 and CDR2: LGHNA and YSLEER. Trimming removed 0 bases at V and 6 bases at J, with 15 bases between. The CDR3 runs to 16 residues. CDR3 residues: CASSQDQGGPGQPQHF. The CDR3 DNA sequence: TGCGCCAGCAGCCAAGATCAAGGGGGTCCAGGTCAGCCCCAGCATTTT.

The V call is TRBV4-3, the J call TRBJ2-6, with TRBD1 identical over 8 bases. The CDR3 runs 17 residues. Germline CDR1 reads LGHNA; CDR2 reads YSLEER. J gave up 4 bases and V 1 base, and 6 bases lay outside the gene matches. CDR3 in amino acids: CASSQGDRFAGANVLTF. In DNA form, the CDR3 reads TGCGCCAGCAGCCAAGGGGACAGGTTCGCCGGGGCCAACGTCCTGACTTTC.

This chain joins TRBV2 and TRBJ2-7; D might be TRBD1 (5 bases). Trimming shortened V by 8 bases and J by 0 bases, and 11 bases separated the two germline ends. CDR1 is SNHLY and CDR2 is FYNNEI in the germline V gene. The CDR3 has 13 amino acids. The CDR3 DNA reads TGTGCCAGCGTAGGGGTAGGCTCCTACGAGCAGTACTTC. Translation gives CASVGVGSYEQYF.